The 7 T cell receptor beta chains reported below all come from one sample, sequenced in a study of T cells after yellow fever vaccination. TCRdb re-called the 5' RACE reads through MiXCR, storing one row per CDR3 protein. The table includes 500,000 to 650,000 distinct CDR3 sequences, about 12% detected once. The sample was PBMCs, taken on the day of the yellow fever booster vaccination. The receptor source for this set is a man younger than 40 who received the YFV17D yellow fever vaccine.

This clonotype has more than one count but fewer than ten. This rearrangement joins TRBV5-4 to TRBJ2-1; 11 bases match TRBD2. With V trimmed by 4 bases and J by 4 bases, 4 bases remained unmatched. Germline CDR1 SGHNT, CDR2 YYREEE (reference sequence). The CDR3 loop spans 15 amino acids. The CDR3 region has the DNA TGTGCCAGCAGCACTAGCGGGAGTCCTTACAATGAGCAGTTCTTC. Amino acids: CASSTSGSPYNEQFF.

This clonotype showed up just a few times. This chain joins TRBV12-3 or TRBV12-4 and TRBJ2-1; no definite D call. Trimming removed 5 bases from V and 2 bases from J, with 7 bases in between. The CDR3 sequence is 13 residues long. The CDR3 DNA follows: TGTGCCAGCAGTGGTGATGCCTACAATGAGCAGTTCTTC. Amino acids: CASSGDAYNEQFF.

The rearrangement uses TRBV6-1 and TRBJ2-7, with 7 bases aligning to TRBD2. Germline values: CDR1 MNHNS, CDR2 SASEGT. The CDR3 loop spans 13 amino acids. Trimming took 11 bases from V and 2 from J; bases not matched to a gene: 9. CDR3 nucleotides: TGTGCCGTGGGGCCTAGCGGACCCTACGAGCAGTACTTC. Encoded protein: CAVGPSGPYEQYF.

The chain couples TRBV20-1 to TRBJ2-4; D may match TRBD1 or TRBD2 (5 bases each). The CDR3 runs 15 residues. Germline-derived CDR1 and CDR2 are DFQATT and SNEGSKA (reference sequence). The V gene lost 1 base and the J gene lost 1 base, with 11 bases spanning the gap. In DNA form, the CDR3 reads TGCAGTGCTAGAGGGGACCTTTCGGCCAAAAACATTCAGTACTTC. As protein: CSARGDLSAKNIQYF.

In this sample, this clonotype turned up a few times. This chain uses TRBV7-8 with TRBJ2-7, with 7 bases matching TRBD1. This CDR3 has 16 residues. CDR1 is SGHVS and CDR2 is FQNEAQ in the germline V gene. V trimming: 0 bases; J trimming: 1 base; junction bases outside the gene matches: 6. The CDR3 bases are TGTGCCAGCAGCTTAGCTCCAGACAGGGCTTCCTACGAGCAGTACTTC. It yields the protein CASSLAPDRASYEQYF.

J is TRBJ2-7 and V is TRBV5-1; TRBD2 agrees at 11 bases. Unmatched junction bases numbered 10, after V lost 0 bases and J lost 2 bases. The germline gives CDR1 SGHRS, CDR2 YFSETQ. This CDR3 has 18 residues. The CDR3, as DNA: TGCGCCAGCAGCTTGGGACTAGCGGGACTCTTGGGGACCTACGAGCAGTACTTC. Translated, it gives CASSLGLAGLLGTYEQYF.

The table lists this clonotype with many counts. J is TRBJ2-7 and V is TRBV7-7; 9 bases align to TRBD1. The CDR3 covers 14 residues. Germline V gene sequence: CDR1 SSHAT, CDR2 FNYEAQ (reference sequence). Unmatched junction bases numbered 7, after V lost 4 bases and J lost 6 bases. The CDR3 sequence is CASSSDRGFGEQYF. CDR3 coding DNA: TGTGCCAGCAGCTCGGACAGGGGCTTCGGCGAGCAGTACTTC. Filled out from reference TRBV7-7 and TRBJ2-7, the complete variable domain reads GAGVSQSPRYKVTKRGQDVTLRCDPISSHATLYWYQQALGQGPEFLTYFNYEAQPDKSGLPSDRFSAERPEGSISTLTIQRTEQRDSAMYRCASSSDRGFGEQYFGPGTRLTVT.